The T cell receptor (beta chain) under discussion was sequenced for a study of blood T cell repertoires in COVID-19. Study-wide background: The cDNA or gDNA used as material had been derived from T cells, B-cell-depleted T cells, or PBMCs.

CDR3 length: 10 residues. Germline V lookup: CDR1 SEHNR, CDR2 FQNEAQ (reference sequence). Trimming pared 5 bases from V and 6 bases from J, leaving 4 bases between. In the source study's methods: Researchers report that nucleated cell counts were estimated from reference gene primer amplification. Assay used: immunoSEQ multiplex PCR; TCRdb lists only in-frame clones, some missing. For V, J and clone size, that table is used; D and trimming come from the DNA. The table shows around 200,000 clones, with around 87% occurring only once. The rearrangement joins TRBV7-9 to TRBJ1-2; no clear D. Sequencing was performed on peripheral blood. The receptor was isolated from a man aged 40-50 years with active or convalescent COVID-19. CDR3: CASSRDGYTF. CDR3 in DNA: TGTGCCAGCAGCCGAGATGGCTACACCTTC.